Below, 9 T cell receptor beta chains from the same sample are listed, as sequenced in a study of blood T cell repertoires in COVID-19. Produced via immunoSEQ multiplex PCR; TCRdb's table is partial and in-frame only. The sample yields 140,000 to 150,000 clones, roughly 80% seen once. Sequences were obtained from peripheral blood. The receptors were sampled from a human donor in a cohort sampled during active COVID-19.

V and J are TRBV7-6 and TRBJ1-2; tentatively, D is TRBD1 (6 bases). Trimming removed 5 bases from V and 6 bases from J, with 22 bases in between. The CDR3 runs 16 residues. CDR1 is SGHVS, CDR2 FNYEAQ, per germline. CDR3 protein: CASSTWAEQGEDGYTF. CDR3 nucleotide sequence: TGTGCCAGCAGCACGTGGGCTGAACAGGGAGAGGATGGCTACACCTTC.

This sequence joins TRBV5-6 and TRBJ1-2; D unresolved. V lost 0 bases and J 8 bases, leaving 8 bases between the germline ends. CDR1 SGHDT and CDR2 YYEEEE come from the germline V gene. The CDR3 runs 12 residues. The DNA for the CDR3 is TGTGCCAGCAGCTTGGTGGTCGGGGGCTACACCTTC. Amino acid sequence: CASSLVVGGYTF. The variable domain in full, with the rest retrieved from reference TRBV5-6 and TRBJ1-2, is DAGVTQSPTHLIKTRGQQVTLRCSPKSGHDTVSWYQQALGQGPQFIFQYYEEEERQRGNFPDRFSGHQFPNYSSELNVNALLLGDSALYLCASSLVVGGYTFGSGTRLTVV.

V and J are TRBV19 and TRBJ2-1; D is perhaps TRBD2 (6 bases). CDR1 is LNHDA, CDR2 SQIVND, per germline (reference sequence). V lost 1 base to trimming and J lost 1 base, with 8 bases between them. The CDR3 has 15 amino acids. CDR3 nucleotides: TGTGCCAGTAGTATAGCGGGAGATTCCTACAATGAGCAGTTCTTC. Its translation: CASSIAGDSYNEQFF.

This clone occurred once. The CDR3 DNA is TGCGCCAGCAGCTCCGGGACAGCCCAAGAGACCCAGTACTTC. Its translation is CASSSGTAQETQYF. This chain links TRBV5-1 with TRBJ2-5; 7 bases map to TRBD1. CDR1 is SGHRS, CDR2 YFSETQ, per germline. This CDR3 spans 14 amino acids. Trimming took 3 bases from V and 1 from J; bases not matched to a gene: 3.

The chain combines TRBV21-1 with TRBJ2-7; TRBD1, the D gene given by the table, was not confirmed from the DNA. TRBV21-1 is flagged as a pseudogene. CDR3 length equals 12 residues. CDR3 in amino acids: CASPIRANEQYV. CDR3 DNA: TGTGCCAGTCCTATCAGGGCCAACGAGCAGTACGTC.

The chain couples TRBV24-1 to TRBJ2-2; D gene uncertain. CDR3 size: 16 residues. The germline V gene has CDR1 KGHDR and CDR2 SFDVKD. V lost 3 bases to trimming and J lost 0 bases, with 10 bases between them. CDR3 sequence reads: CATSDVQATNTGELFF. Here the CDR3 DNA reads TGTGCCACCAGTGATGTCCAGGCGACGAACACCGGGGAGCTGTTTTTT.

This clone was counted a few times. In nucleotides, the CDR3 is TGCAGCGTTGTAAGCGCGACTAGCGGGAGTTTGGGGCAAGAGACCCAGTACTTC. This translates into CSVVSATSGSLGQETQYF. The chain couples TRBV29-1 to TRBJ2-5, with TRBD2 matching 12 bases. Germline loops: CDR1 SQVTM, CDR2 ANQGSEA. Trimming cost V 4 bases and J 2 bases; bases outside gene matches: 14. The CDR3 loop spans 18 amino acids. The full variable domain, in which reference TRBV29-1 and TRBJ2-5 provide the parts outside the CDR3, is SAVISQKPSRDICQRGTSLTIQCQVDSQVTMMFWYRQQPGQSLTLIATANQGSEATYESGFVIDKFPISRPNLTFSTLTVSNMSPEDSSIYLCSVVSATSGSLGQETQYFGPGTRLLVL.

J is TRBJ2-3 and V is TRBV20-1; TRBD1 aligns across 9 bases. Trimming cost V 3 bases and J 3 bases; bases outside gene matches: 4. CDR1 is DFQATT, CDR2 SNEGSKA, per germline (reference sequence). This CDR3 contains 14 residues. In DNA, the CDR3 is TGCAGTGCTAGTGGACAGGGGATGACAGATACGCAGTATTTT. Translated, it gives CSASGQGMTDTQYF.

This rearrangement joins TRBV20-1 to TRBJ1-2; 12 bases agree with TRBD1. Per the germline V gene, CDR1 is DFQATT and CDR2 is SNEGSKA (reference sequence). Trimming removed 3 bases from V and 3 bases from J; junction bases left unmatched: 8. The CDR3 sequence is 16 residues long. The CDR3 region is CSASPGTGGRHYGYTF. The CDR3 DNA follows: TGCAGTGCTAGTCCCGGGACAGGGGGCCGGCACTATGGCTACACCTTC.